These T cell receptor beta chains were read from a single sample in a study of cytomegalovirus exposure and HLA in healthy donors. Sequenced by immunoSEQ multiplex PCR; TCRdb stores in-frame clones only, minus some. The sample records about 120,000 clones, 80% being singletons. The sequenced material came from PBMCs. These receptors all come from a female donor in good health and CMV-seropositive. CDR3s include the opening cysteine and the closing phenylalanine or tryptophan. The order of the fields is V gene, D gene, J gene, clone size, CDR3 length, CDR3 DNA, CDR3 protein. A D gene is named only where the DNA matches it firmly. Size is omitted from some rows. Given values are once, few, many or a class for expanded clones.

TRBV7-9	TRBD2	TRBJ2-7	-	15	TGTGCCAGCAGCCCGTCTCAGCGGGGGGATGACGAGCAGTACTTC	CASSPSQRGDDEQYF
TRBV6-1	-	TRBJ1-1	few	11	TGTGCCAGCAGTGAAGCGTCGTCCGCTTTCTTT	CASSEASSAFF
TRBV7-2	-	TRBJ1-1	-	16	TGTGCCAGCAGCTTAAGGGGCCCGGGAGGGAACACTGAAGCTTTCTTT	CASSLRGPGGNTEAFF
TRBV2	-	TRBJ1-3	-	15	TGTGCCAGCAGTGAAGCGGAGATATCTGGAAACACCATATATTTT	CASSEAEISGNTIYF
TRBV19	-	TRBJ1-2	-	14	TGTGCCAGTAGGAGGGAAGGAAGCAACTATGGCTACACCTTC	CASRREGSNYGYTF
TRBV7-3	-	TRBJ1-1	-	16	TGTGCCAGCAGCTTATGGGGAGGGTCTCGAGCCACTGAAGCTTTCTTT	CASSLWGGSRATEAFF
TRBV7-9	-	TRBJ1-2	-	12	TGTGCCAGCAGCAAAGAACAGGGACGCTACACCTTC	CASSKEQGRYTF
TRBV30	-	TRBJ1-6	-	11	TGTGCCTGGGGGGGGAGTTCACCCCTCCACTTT	CAWGGSSPLHF
TRBV5-1	TRBD1	TRBJ2-3	-	14	TGCGCCAGCAGCTTGCAGGGGGCGGAAGATACGCAGTATTTT	CASSLQGAEDTQYF
TRBV5-4	TRBD2	TRBJ2-7	-	15	TGTGCCAGCAGCCCGCGGACTAGTGGAAAAGGGGAGCAGTACTTC	CASSPRTSGKGEQYF
TRBV20-1	-	TRBJ2-5	-	11	TGCAGTGTCACAGGGCAGGAGACCCAGTACTTC	CSVTGQETQYF
TRBV9	TRBD1	TRBJ1-1	-	15	TGTGCCAGCAGCGTCACCGACAGGGTGGGCACTGAAGCTTTCTTT	CASSVTDRVGTEAFF